The clone carrying this TCR beta chain came up once. This entry comes from a study of blood T cell repertoires in COVID-19. In the study overall: T cells, B-cell-depleted T cells, or PBMCs supplied cDNA or gDNA.

V shed 4 bases, J shed 9 bases, and the junction held 10 bases outside the gene matches. CDR1 is MGHDK and CDR2 is SYGVNS in the germline V gene. This CDR3 contains 15 residues. In the authors' workflow: Estimation of nucleated cell counts relied on the amplification of reference gene primers. Only in-frame clones appear in the TCRdb table, and some are missing; sequencing was by immunoSEQ multiplex PCR. That table gives V, J and clone size, and the DNA gave D and trimming. Of some 150,000 clones in the sample, approximately 85% were seen once. The sample comprised peripheral blood. This receptor was obtained from a woman aged 55-75 years with COVID-19, enrolled during active disease. The V gene is TRBV25-1, the J gene TRBJ2-4; TRBD2 agrees at 9 bases. The CDR3 DNA sequence: TGTGCCAGCAGTGCATCCGGGACTAGCTACGGCATTCAGTACTTC. As protein: CASSASGTSYGIQYF.